Listed below are T cell receptor beta chains from one sample, sequenced in a study of blood T cell repertoires in COVID-19. Profiled with immunoSEQ multiplex PCR; TCRdb holds only in-frame clones, not every one. In the table there are roughly 260,000 clones, approximately 91% of which are singletons. Material for sequencing was peripheral blood. The receptor set was obtained from a person in their late teens or twenties with COVID-19, enrolled during active disease. The CDR3 runs from the conserved cysteine through the conserved F or W. D genes are given only for firm matches. Clone size, where shown, is once, few, many, or a class for clones that have expanded.

NA	TRBV4-3	TRBJ2-7	once	TGCGCCAGCAGCCAGTCAATCAGCGGCTCCTACGAGCAGTACTTC	CASSQSISGSYEQYF
TRBD1	TRBV15	TRBJ2-7	NA	TGTGCCACCAGCAGTTCAAGGACAGGGATCAACGAGCAGTACTTC	CATSSSRTGINEQYF
TRBD2	TRBV7-6	TRBJ2-3	NA	TGTGCCAGCAGCCAACTAGCGGGCCACACAGATACGCAGTATTTT	CASSQLAGHTDTQYF
TRBD2	TRBV5-1	TRBJ2-5	NA	TGCGCCAGCAGCTTAGCGGGAGGACAAGAGACCCAGTACTTC	CASSLAGGQETQYF
NA	TRBV10-3	TRBJ1-2	NA	TGTGCCATCAGTGATATTGGGGGGTCGAGCTATGGCTACACCTTC	CAISDIGGSSYGYTF
TRBD2	TRBV5-1	TRBJ2-7	NA	TGCGCCAGCAGCTTGGTAGCTAGCGGGACGGACTCCTACGAGCAGTACTTC	CASSLVASGTDSYEQYF
TRBD2	TRBV4-3	TRBJ2-3	NA	TGCGCCAGCAGCCCCAAGCGGGAGGGGACAGATACGCAGTATTTT	CASSPKREGTDTQYF
TRBD1	TRBV7-6	TRBJ1-2	NA	TGTGCCAGCAGCCCCCAGGGACAGGGGGAGGGAGGCTACACCTTC	CASSPQGQGEGGYTF
NA	TRBV7-9	TRBJ2-5	NA	TGTGCCAGCAGCCAATACAGGGCGGGAGCTGGAGAGACCCAGTACTTC	CASSQYRAGAGETQYF
TRBD1	TRBV28	TRBJ1-1	NA	TGTGCCAGCAGTAGGGGGCGTGGGGCTTTCTTT	CASSRGRGAFF
NA	TRBV4-1	TRBJ1-1	NA	TGCGCCAGCAGCCAAGTGTTCGTGGAGAGCATGAACACTGAAGCTTTCTTT	CASSQVFVESMNTEAFF
NA	TRBV4-1	TRBJ2-7	NA	TGCGCCAGCAGCCAAGTGTCAGGGGGGTGGGTACGGGACTACGAGCAGTACTTC	CASSQVSGGWVRDYEQYF
NA	TRBV11-2	TRBJ1-1	NA	TGTGCCAGCAGCTTATTACAGGGCGGAAGCGCTGAAGCTTTCTTT	CASSLLQGGSAEAFF
NA	TRBV12-5	TRBJ2-7	once	TGTGCTAGTGGTCCGGCAGTTGGGAGCTCCTACGAGCAGTACTTC	CASGPAVGSSYEQYF
NA	TRBV19	TRBJ2-2	NA	TGTGCCAGTAGTATAGGAGGCACCGGGGAGCTGTTTTTT	CASSIGGTGELFF
NA	TRBV5-1	TRBJ1-6	NA	TGCGCCAGCAGCTTGGTGGCAGGGGCCTATAATTCACCCCTCCACTTT	CASSLVAGAYNSPLHF
NA	TRBV5-6	TRBJ2-3	NA	TGTGCCAGCAGATGGGGGAGGAGCACAGATACGCAGTATTTT	CASRWGRSTDTQYF
NA	TRBV12-3/TRBV12-4	TRBJ2-6	once	TGTGCCAGCCTAGAATCCGGGGCCAACGTCCTGACTTTC	CASLESGANVLTF
NA	TRBV20-1	TRBJ2-7	NA	TGCAGTGCTAGGGGGCTCTACGAGCAGTACTTC	CSARGLYEQYF
NA	TRBV5-4	TRBJ1-2	NA	TGTGCCAGCTCCCCTGGCGGTAGATCCTATGGCTACACCTTC	CASSPGGRSYGYTF
TRBD1	TRBV2	TRBJ2-7	NA	TGTGCCAGCAGGACAGGGGGAACCTCCTACGAGCAGTACTTC	CASRTGGTSYEQYF
TRBD1	TRBV28	TRBJ1-1	NA	TGTGCCAGCAGTGGGACAGAAGAAGCTTTCTTT	CASSGTEEAFF
NA	TRBV29-1	TRBJ1-4	NA	TGCAGCGTAATTTTGTTCGGAGCAACTAATGAAAAACTGTTTTTT	CSVILFGATNEKLFF
NA	TRBV28	TRBJ1-6	NA	TGTGCCAGCAGTTCTACAGCCGGACTCTATAATTCACCCCTCCACTTT	CASSSTAGLYNSPLHF
TRBD1	TRBV12-5	TRBJ2-7	NA	TGTGCTAGTGGTTTGGTAGGTCGGACAGGGTCCTACGAGCAGTACTTC	CASGLVGRTGSYEQYF
NA	TRBV19	TRBJ2-1	NA	TGTGCCAGTAGTATAGTGCTAGGTCCTAATGAGCAGTTCTTC	CASSIVLGPNEQFF
TRBD2	TRBV10-3	TRBJ2-5	NA	TGTGCCATCAGTGAGTCGGCGGGAGTTGGAGAGACCCAGTACTTC	CAISESAGVGETQYF
NA	TRBV3-1/TRBV3-2	TRBJ2-4	NA	TGTGCCAGCAGCCAAGGTGCGGGTGGAAACATTCAGTACTTC	CASSQGAGGNIQYF